These 19 T cell receptor beta chains came from one sample sequenced in a study of cytomegalovirus exposure and HLA in healthy donors. This table comes from immunoSEQ multiplex PCR, and its TCRdb copy is limited to in-frame clones, with some not included. The sample records 55,000 to 80,000 clones, around 95% being singletons. The sequenced sample consisted of PBMCs. These receptors were taken from a man between 18 and 35 years old in good health and CMV-seropositive.

This chain uses TRBV7-9 with TRBJ1-2; the match to TRBD1 covers 9 bases. The ends lost 8 bases at V and 4 bases at J; junction bases unmatched: 8. CDR3 length: 14 amino acids. Germline lookup yields CDR1 SEHNR and CDR2 FQNEAQ (reference sequence). CDR3 DNA sequence: TGTGCCAGCGGTTCGACAGGGGGGACCTATGGCTACACCTTC. Residues: CASGSTGGTYGYTF.

This chain joins TRBV6-5 and TRBJ1-4; 7 nucleotides agree with TRBD1. The CDR3 length is 15 residues. Losses at the gene ends were 6 bases for V and 3 bases for J; bases not matched to a gene: 7. Germline values: CDR1 MNHEY, CDR2 SVGAGI. DNA for the CDR3: TGTGCCAGCAGGGGGTCAGGGGGTGCTAATGAAAAACTGTTTTTT. Protein sequence: CASRGSGGANEKLFF.

The chain carries TRBV5-5 and TRBJ2-7; D gene unclear. The CDR3 has 13 amino acids. Germline lookup yields CDR1 SGHKS and CDR2 YYEKEE (reference sequence). Trimming left V 0 bases short and J 0 bases short, with 4 bases between. CDR3 coding DNA: TGTGCCAGCAGCTTGGTCAGCTCCTACGAGCAGTACTTC. Translating gives CASSLVSSYEQYF.

The genes are TRBV29-1 and TRBJ2-7, with D hard to call. The CDR3 length is 12 residues. Germline V CDR1 and CDR2: SQVTM, ANQGSEA. V gave up 3 bases and J gave up 7 bases, with 13 bases separating them. CDR3 sequence reads: CSVDVRVGEQYF. CDR3 bases: TGCAGCGTTGATGTCCGGGTTGGTGAGCAGTACTTC.

The chain is built from TRBV5-6 and TRBJ1-2, with TRBD1 identical over 9 bases. CDR1 and CDR2 (germline): SGHDT, YYEEEE. CDR3 size: 18 residues. V lost 2 bases to trimming and J lost 5 bases; unmatched junction nucleotides: 16. The CDR3 DNA sequence: TGTGCCAGCAGCTTACTTCCTGTGGGACAGGGTTACTCTTATGGCTACACCTTC. Protein: CASSLLPVGQGYSYGYTF.

Only one count was recorded for this clone. V usage is TRBV4-2 and J usage is TRBJ2-3; 11 bases are a match to TRBD2. The CDR3 contains 18 residues. J was trimmed by 2 bases and V by 0 bases; bases with no gene match: 7. Per germline, CDR1 LGHNA and CDR2 YNFKEQ. The CDR3 bases are TGTGCCAGCAGCCAAGAAAATAGACTAGCGGGAAACACAGATACGCAGTATTTT. Its translation: CASSQENRLAGNTDTQYF.

This rearrangement joins TRBV28 to TRBJ1-5, with D unclear. The CDR3 is 12 residues long. CDR1 is MDHEN, CDR2 SYDVKM, per germline. Trimming pared 8 bases from V and 2 bases from J, leaving 7 bases between. CDR3 residues: CASSPGNQPQHF. The CDR3 DNA sequence: TGTGCCAGCTCCCCAGGCAATCAGCCCCAGCATTTT.

This chain connects TRBV30 to TRBJ1-5, with 10 nucleotides matching TRBD1. After removal of 3 bases from V and 5 bases from J, the junction contained 4 bases not matched to a gene. The CDR3 extends over 14 amino acids. Germline V gene sequence: CDR1 GTSNPN, CDR2 SVGIG (reference sequence). The CDR3, as DNA: TGTGCCTGGAGGGGACAGGGGACTTATCAGCCCCAGCATTTT. This gives the protein CAWRGQGTYQPQHF.

This clone was observed a single time. The rearrangement uses TRBV9 and TRBJ1-1; maybe TRBD1 (5 bases). The length of the CDR3 is 14 residues. Deletions cut 0 bases from V and 4 bases from J, with 10 bases between. The germline CDR1 and CDR2 sequences are SGDLS and YYNGEE. The CDR3 DNA follows: TGTGCCAGCAGCGTAGGTTCAGGGCGCACTGAAGCTTTCTTT. Its translation is CASSVGSGRTEAFF. The full variable domain, in which reference TRBV9 and TRBJ1-1 provide the parts outside the CDR3, is DSGVTQTPKHLITATGQRVTLRCSPRSGDLSVYWYQQSLDQGLQFLIQYYNGEERAKGNILERFSAQQFPDLHSELNLSSLELGDSALYFCASSVGSGRTEAFFGQGTRLTVV.

The J gene is TRBJ2-3, the V gene TRBV9; 7 nucleotides match TRBD2. CDR1 and CDR2 from the germline V gene are SGDLS and YYNGEE. This CDR3 region has 14 residues. The J segment lost 1 base and the V segment lost 1 base, leaving 0 bases of the junction unmatched. This chain's CDR3 is CASSVRGGTDTQYF. The CDR3 DNA sequence: TGTGCCAGCAGCGTACGGGGGGGCACAGATACGCAGTATTTT.

V gene TRBV5-4 combines with J gene TRBJ2-1; maybe TRBD1 (5 bases). Deletions cut 0 bases from V and 5 bases from J, with 9 bases between. The CDR3 sequence is 14 residues long. Germline CDR1 and CDR2: SGHNT and YYREEE (reference sequence). The CDR3 DNA is TGTGCCAGCAGCTTGGGGGGCCCCGACAATGAGCAGTTCTTC. Translated, it gives CASSLGGPDNEQFF.

This chain connects TRBV5-1 to TRBJ2-7; D might be TRBD2 (6 bases). The CDR3 covers 14 residues. Deletions cut 1 base from V and 6 bases from J, with 14 bases between. Looked up from germline, CDR1 is SGHRS and CDR2 is YFSETQ. CDR3 residues: CASSLTREYGEQYF. For the CDR3, the DNA is TGCGCCAGCAGCTTGACCCGGGAGTACGGCGAGCAGTACTTC.

J is TRBJ2-1 and V is TRBV7-3, with 10 bases that match TRBD2. The trim removed 5 bases at V and 1 base at J, leaving 5 bases unmatched. Germline values: CDR1 SGHTA, CDR2 FQGTGA. The CDR3 spans 16 residues. The CDR3 here is CASSPTSGASYNEQFF. The DNA of the CDR3 is TGTGCCAGCAGCCCAACTAGCGGGGCTTCCTACAATGAGCAGTTCTTC.

The chain combines TRBV7-2 with TRBJ2-1; 7 bases fit TRBD2. V gave up 5 bases and J gave up 8 bases; unmatched junction bases: 6. Per germline, CDR1 SGHTA and CDR2 FQGNSA. The CDR3 contains 13 residues. For the CDR3, the DNA is TGTGCCAGCAGCCTGCGGGGGAACGATGAGCAGTTCTTC. Residues: CASSLRGNDEQFF.

The V gene is TRBV11-2, the J gene TRBJ2-3; 10 bases are a match to TRBD2. Per germline, CDR1 SGHAT and CDR2 FQNNGV. V trimming: 5 bases; J trimming: 5 bases; junction bases outside the gene matches: 13. The CDR3 contains 17 residues. The CDR3 here is CASSPEGAGGARDTQYF. DNA of the CDR3: TGTGCCAGCAGCCCGGAGGGAGCGGGAGGGGCGAGAGATACGCAGTATTTT.

The CDR3: CASSVDRTGNQPQHF. CDR3 nucleotides: TGTGCCAGCAGCGTAGATAGGACAGGCAATCAGCCCCAGCATTTT. This sequence joins TRBV9 and TRBJ1-5; TRBD1 is a possible D gene (6 bases). This CDR3 comprises 15 residues. Trimming removed 0 bases at V and 2 bases at J, with 9 bases between. Per the germline V gene, CDR1 is SGDLS and CDR2 is YYNGEE.

This chain joins TRBV28 and TRBJ2-3; 8 nucleotides align to TRBD2. CDR3 length: 14 residues. V trimming: 5 bases; J trimming: 6 bases; junction bases outside the gene matches: 7. Per the germline V gene, CDR1 is MDHEN and CDR2 is SYDVKM. The chain's CDR3 is CASSPPGRADTQYF. The DNA for the CDR3 is TGTGCCAGCAGTCCACCCGGGAGGGCGGATACGCAGTATTTT.

The CDR3 protein is CASNPSGNTDTQYF. The CDR3 DNA reads as TGTGCCAGCAACCCTAGCGGTAACACAGATACGCAGTATTTT. This sequence joins TRBV9 and TRBJ2-3; 7 bases are shared with TRBD2. The germline V gene has CDR1 SGDLS and CDR2 YYNGEE. The CDR3 runs 14 residues. Unmatched junction bases numbered 6, after V lost 6 bases and J lost 2 bases.

The table lists this clone with a count of one. This chain uses TRBV30 with TRBJ2-2; D remains unclear. The CDR3 sequence is 15 residues long. Germline assignment: CDR1 GTSNPN and CDR2 SVGIG (reference sequence). The V and J ends lost 3 bases and 3 bases respectively, with 14 bases between them. The CDR3 loop reads CAWSRLEVDTGELFF. CDR3 coding DNA: TGTGCCTGGAGCCGTTTAGAGGTAGACACCGGGGAGCTGTTTTTT.